This T cell receptor (beta chain) was profiled in a study of T cell clusters in autoimmune cytopenias (dated 2019 in TCRdb). In terms of the full investigation: Among healthy donor controls, the mean age was about 55 years, the median age was approximately 64 years, and about 50% of the roughly 40 were female. A median TRB sequencing depth of 50,000 to 65,000 reads per sample was reached, and a median of approximately 2,500 distinct TRB clonotypes per sample was obtained. Alongside healthy, CLL and autoimmune hepatitis controls, autoimmune cytopenia patients had their peripheral blood TRB and IGH repertoires sequenced at active disease and again during treatment follow-up. The goal of the study was to determine whether autoimmune cytopenia patients have a disease-specific immune repertoire signature that could serve as a blood-based biomarker. Controls were approximately 25 age-matched healthy donors for primary cytopenia and 14 age-matched CLL patients for secondary cytopenia. Repertoires from autoimmune hepatitis patients were compared with those of approximately 23 healthy donors matched for age and sex. Paper-wide results and their limitations: In the comparison of secondary cytopenia with CLL, no cluster-lack signature showed up, apparently because the dominant lymphoma-associated repertoire masked the signature. The T cell clusters were only ever defined in silico, so experimental validation of their functional role was still needed. Approximately 3-fold more exclusive TRB clusters were observed in healthy donors than in active autoimmune hepatitis patients, consistent with an autoimmunity-wide signature. Shifts in the TRB repertoire, including less even repertoires in secondary cytopenia and CLL, were mostly a reflection of lymphoma bias and not of autoimmunity. A lack of physiological T cell clusters in primary autoimmune cytopenia patients was suggested by GLIPH, as 51 clusters were found to be exclusive to healthy donors versus 17 exclusive to patients.

Concerning this clonotype itself: It has no known antigen specificity.

Looking up the germline V gene yields CDR1 KGHSH and CDR2 LQKENI. The CDR3 sequence holds 14 residues, the cysteine and phenylalanine included. DNA for this receptor is not on file. TRB amplification used 250 ng of peripheral blood genomic DNA, 30,000 to 40,000 genome equivalents, per sample. To amplify TRB rearrangements, a touch-down multiplex PCR protocol was run with the TRB-A and TRB-B primer pools combined in a single tube. Two consecutive PCR reactions with Phusion HS II polymerase added Illumina adapters and sample indices to the amplicons. The amplicons were gel-purified using the NucleoSpin Gel and PCR Clean-up kit, after which quantification was performed by Qubit and quality was checked on an Agilent 2100 Bioanalyzer. Sequencing of the libraries was performed on an Illumina MiSeq with 600-cycle, single-indexed, paired-end runs. The study's processing was this. TRB reads were aligned and assembled with MiXCR version 2.1.12 using the default MiXCR reference library. A clone was defined by each unique CDR3 nucleotide sequence, and the analysis included only productive sequences with two or more reads. To assess repertoire diversity, an R script computed alpha-parameterized diversity profiles (alpha 0 to 5), which included the Shannon (alpha 1) and Simpson (alpha 2) indices. The tcR package was used to compute combinatorial TRB VJ usage, which was then compared between cohorts by principal component analysis with ade4. TCRbeta CDR3s were clustered with GLIPH on cohort pairs matched by age and read depth, and cluster frequencies were compared by Wilcoxon test. TCRdb reprocessed the reads; each CDR3 protein sequence makes one entry, and DNA is unavailable. It is TCRdb's table, rather than the study itself, that gives the V and J calls and clone size. The sample table includes roughly 5,200 distinct CDR3 sequences. The ten largest clones take up approximately 33% of the sample.

This same sample was also part of a study on T cell repertoires in aging, cancer and after chemotherapy. The second source states: Donors spanned six age groups from 30 or younger to 70 or older, with at least three individuals per group. Control TCR repertoires from healthy donors were recorded over several months to years, and clear clonal overlap was observed across re-sampling. In total, the full dataset held about 8.8 million TCR reads. Compared with age-matched healthy donors, untreated patients with either hematological or solid cancers had significantly lower TCR diversity in the blood along with higher clonality. In healthy donors, the decline in TCR diversity with age was mainly due to loss of richness, whereas in cancer patients loss of evenness also played a role. Median generation probability increased over the chemotherapy interval in both cancer cohorts, suggesting repertoire reconstitution through rebound thymic output. The authors noted that the repertoire data do not allow conclusions about immunological memory after chemotherapy. To examine immunoaging and T cell reconstitution after chemotherapy, the study profiled TCR beta repertoires in peripheral blood from healthy donors and cancer patients. Alongside around 98 healthy donors serving as a reference group, the cohort included 200 to 250 cancer patients, of whom approximately 94 had hematological cancers and some 130 had solid cancers. MiXCR versions 2.12 and 3.0.5 were used to process the TRB sequences. Shannon diversity, evenness, clonality (one minus evenness), and alpha-parameterized diversity profiles from alpha 0 to 5 were included as repertoire metrics. The IGoR algorithm was used to compute generation probabilities of clones in paired pre- and post-chemotherapy samples.

The chain couples TRBV18 to TRBJ1-2; absent DNA, TCRdb's TRBD1 call cannot be checked. The source of this sequence is a human donor in good health. Source material: peripheral blood. CDR3 region: CASSTGTGTYGYTF.